The 29 T cell receptor beta chains below come from one sample, sequenced in a study of molecular identifiers for immune sequencing clone quantification. TCRdb reprocessed the PCR reads via MiXCR and lists one record per CDR3 protein. The sample lists about 10,000 distinct CDR3 sequences, roughly 19% occurring once. Sequenced material: naive CD8+ T cells from blood, with Jurkat cell RNA spiked in. Noted subset: FACS-sorted CD8+CD4-CCR7+CD45RA+ naive T cells. The receptors originated from a human donor in good health. Some libraries in this study had Jurkat cell RNA spiked in.

As to this clonotype: Without the conserved terminal phenylalanine or tryptophan, this CDR3 likely stems from a read error. The limits of the CDR3 on the DNA are not certain, so only TCRdb's listed CDR3 is given. This sequence joins TRBV5-6 and TRBJ2-7; the table's D call of TRBD1 was not tested on the DNA. Ends included, the CDR3 has 10 residues. The germline V gene encodes CDR1 SGHDT and CDR2 YYEEEE. CDR3 sequence: CASSLQDRPS.

In its sample, this clonotype ranks as medium-sized. V is TRBV20-1 and J is TRBJ2-2; 8 bases are shared with TRBD1. J was trimmed by 2 bases and V by 0 bases; bases with no gene match: 5. This CDR3 has 16 residues. Germline CDR1 is DFQATT and CDR2 is SNEGSKA (reference sequence). The CDR3 DNA reads as TGCAGTGCTAGAGATCGCAGGGGGCCCAACACCGGGGAGCTGTTTTTT. It yields the protein CSARDRRGPNTGELFF.

This clonotype occurred many times. The chain uses TRBV24-1 and TRBJ2-2, with D perhaps TRBD2 (5 bases). The CDR3 runs 14 residues. V lost 7 bases and J 5 bases, leaving 13 bases between the germline ends. Germline lookup yields CDR1 KGHDR and CDR2 SFDVKD. The CDR3 sequence: CATSEGLRTGELFF. The CDR3 region has the DNA TGTGCCACCAGCGAGGGCCTCCGGACCGGGGAGCTGTTTTTT.

Within the sample, this clonotype is medium-sized. The chain couples TRBV4-2 to TRBJ2-7, with TRBD2 matching 12 bases. After removal of 1 base from V and 4 bases from J, the junction contained 5 bases not matched to a gene. The CDR3 contains 16 residues. Germline lookup yields CDR1 LGHNA and CDR2 YNFKEQ. DNA for the CDR3: TGTGCCAGCAGCCAAGGACTAGCGGGGGCGGTATACGAGCAGTACTTC. This gives the protein CASSQGLAGAVYEQYF.

This clonotype was observed a few times. The chain has TRBV28 and TRBJ1-5, with 7 bases lining up with TRBD1. This CDR3 comprises 18 residues. Germline V gives CDR1 MDHEN, CDR2 SYDVKM. V shed 2 bases and J 2 bases; nucleotides not matched to a gene: 12. CDR3 loop: CASSLRCIRGLGNQPQHF. DNA of the CDR3: TGTGCCAGCAGTTTAAGGTGCATTAGGGGGCTAGGCAATCAGCCCCAGCATTTT.

A remark on this clonotype: Being one base from a much bigger clone, this may be a read error. The rearrangement links TRBV9 to TRBJ2-7; no firm D call. Germline CDR1 and CDR2: SGDLS and YYNGEE. The CDR3 covers 13 residues. The CDR3 loop is CANSVEWGYEQYF. Written as DNA, the CDR3 is TGTGCCAACAGCGTAGAATGGGGTTACGAGCAGTACTTC. The entire variable domain, with the rest obtained from reference TRBV9 and TRBJ2-7, is as follows: DSGVTQTPKHLITATGQRVTLRCSPRSGDLSVYWYQQSLDQGLQFLIQYYNGEERAKGNILERFSAQQFPDLHSELNLSSLELGDSALYFCANSVEWGYEQYFGPGTRLTVT.

This clonotype was seen a single time. The chain recombines TRBV4-2 with TRBJ2-7, with 8 bases that match TRBD1. The CDR3 consists of 13 residues. Germline values: CDR1 LGHNA, CDR2 YNFKEQ. After removal of 4 bases from V and 4 bases from J, the junction contained 3 bases not matched to a gene. CDR3 DNA sequence: TGTGCCAGCAGCCCGGGACAGGATTACGAGCAGTACTTC. Translating gives CASSPGQDYEQYF.

By proportion, this clonotype is medium-sized. The chain couples TRBV9 to TRBJ2-5, with no clear D. Trimming removed 0 bases at V and 5 bases at J, with 8 bases between. From germline, CDR1 is SGDLS and CDR2 YYNGEE. There are 13 residues in the CDR3. The CDR3 here is CASSVVEGETQYF. The CDR3 DNA reads as TGTGCCAGCAGCGTAGTGGAAGGGGAGACCCAGTACTTC.

By share, this clonotype counts as medium-sized. The rearrangement uses TRBV24-1 and TRBJ2-2; 14 bases align to TRBD2. V shed 9 bases, J shed 0 bases, and the junction held 23 bases outside the gene matches. Per germline, CDR1 KGHDR and CDR2 SFDVKD. This CDR3 has 23 residues. CDR3 in amino acids: CATHSSGTGGLAGEVANTGELFF. The CDR3 DNA sequence: TGTGCCACCCATTCATCCGGGACAGGGGGACTAGCGGGAGAGGTGGCGAACACCGGGGAGCTGTTTTTT.

This clonotype ranks as medium-sized. The genes are TRBV9 and TRBJ1-5; D perhaps matches TRBD1 (6 bases). This CDR3 contains 14 residues. The germline V and J ends were trimmed by 0 bases and 7 bases, with 11 bases remaining between them. Germline V gives CDR1 SGDLS, CDR2 YYNGEE. The CDR3 nucleotides are TGTGCCAGCAGCGTAGCGGGGGGCGGCCAGCCCCAGCATTTT. Its translation is CASSVAGGGQPQHF.

On this clonotype: Since a much larger clone is just one base distant, this may be a read error. The chain uses TRBV6-5 and TRBJ1-4; tentatively, D is TRBD1 (6 bases). The V end lost 1 base, the J end lost 8 bases, and 14 bases lay between the germline ends. The CDR3 is 15 amino acids. CDR1 and CDR2 (germline): MNHEY, SVGAGI. The CDR3 nucleotides are TGTGCCAGCAGTTACTTCCAGGGGCGGAAAGAAAAACTGTTTTTT. Translated: CASSYFQGRKEKLFF.

By sample fraction, this clonotype is medium-sized. V is TRBV28 and J is TRBJ1-1; D remains ambiguous. Germline lookup yields CDR1 MDHEN and CDR2 SYDVKM. This CDR3 spans 13 amino acids. V lost 7 bases to trimming and J lost 5 bases, with 14 bases between them. For the CDR3, the DNA is TGTGCCAGCAAGCCAGATTCTGGAACTGAAGCTTTCTTT. The encoded protein is CASKPDSGTEAFF.

The gene calls are TRBV12-3 or TRBV12-4 and TRBJ1-2; D gene ambiguous. Between the trimmed V and J ends, which lost 6 bases and 4 bases, there was a span of 15 bases. CDR3 length: 14 amino acids. The CDR3 loop is CASRAPSRPYGYTF. The CDR3, as DNA: TGTGCCAGCAGGGCCCCGTCTCGCCCCTATGGCTACACCTTC.

This clonotype is medium-sized within its sample. The chain carries TRBV19 and TRBJ2-3, with D perhaps being TRBD1 or TRBD2 (6 bases each). The germline V and J ends were trimmed by 5 bases and 2 bases, with 14 bases remaining between them. CDR1 LNHDA and CDR2 SQIVND come from the germline V gene (reference sequence). The length of the CDR3 is 15 residues. DNA for the CDR3: TGTGCCAGTAGTTATTACGGGGGCATCACAGATACGCAGTATTTT. It yields the protein CASSYYGGITDTQYF.

The chain uses TRBV11-3 and TRBJ2-1; 7 nucleotides match TRBD2. Losses at the gene ends were 6 bases for V and 9 bases for J; bases not matched to a gene: 11. CDR1 and CDR2 (germline): SGHNT, YENEEA. CDR3 length: 14 residues. In DNA, the CDR3 is TGTGCCAGCAGTCGAAGAGCGGGATCGGCTGAGCAGTTCTTC. The encoded protein is CASSRRAGSAEQFF. Complete variable domain (other parts from reference TRBV11-3 and TRBJ2-1): EAGVVQSPRYKIIEKKQPVAFWCNPISGHNTLYWYLQNLGQGPELLIRYENEEAVDDSQLPKDRFSAERLKGVDSTLKIQPAELGDSAVYLCASSRRAGSAEQFFGPGTRLTVL.

This clonotype is medium-sized. The gene calls are TRBV5-4 and TRBJ2-7; 7 bases map to TRBD2. The CDR3 has 13 residues. Losses at the gene ends were 5 bases for V and 6 bases for J; bases not matched to a gene: 8. CDR1 SGHNT and CDR2 YYREEE come from the germline V gene (reference sequence). CDR3 amino acids: CASRGSGRTEQYF. In DNA form, the CDR3 reads TGTGCCAGCAGGGGGTCCGGGAGGACCGAGCAGTACTTC.

This clonotype rates as medium-sized. The chain recombines TRBV11-2 with TRBJ2-1, with D unresolved. Trimming left V 0 bases short and J 7 bases short, with 10 bases between. Germline V gene data show CDR1 as SGHAT and CDR2 as FQNNGV. The CDR3 loop spans 14 amino acids. CDR3 in amino acids: CASSLDLLGNEQFF. In DNA form, the CDR3 reads TGTGCCAGCAGCTTAGATCTTCTGGGTAATGAGCAGTTCTTC.

This clonotype ranks as medium-sized. The CDR3 loop is CASSLALAGAQFYNEQFF. The CDR3 DNA reads TGTGCCAGCAGCTTAGCACTAGCGGGAGCTCAGTTCTACAATGAGCAGTTCTTC. The chain combines TRBV7-8 with TRBJ2-1, with 11 bases lining up with TRBD2. Germline V gene sequence: CDR1 SGHVS, CDR2 FQNEAQ. The J segment lost 3 bases and the V segment lost 0 bases, leaving 7 bases of the junction unmatched. CDR3 size: 18 residues.

This clonotype was detected ten times or more. This sequence joins TRBV10-3 and TRBJ2-3, with 11 bases lining up with TRBD2. CDR3 size: 16 residues. Germline CDR1 ENHRY, CDR2 SYGVKD. The junction had 7 bases not matched to a gene; V was cut back by 6 bases and J by 2 bases. The CDR3 DNA reads as TGTGCCATCAGACCCGGGACTAGCGGATACACAGATACGCAGTATTTT. Translating it yields CAIRPGTSGYTDTQYF.

As for this clonotype: One end of the junction fails to match germline, which may point to a read error. The rearrangement joins TRBV7-6 to TRBJ2-2, with D perhaps TRBD2 (5 bases). The CDR3 has 12 residues. The germline V gene has CDR1 SGHVS and CDR2 FNYEAQ. The CDR3 DNA sequence: TGTGCCAGCAGCCTGAACACCGGGGAGCTGGTTTTT. It is translated as CASSLNTGELVF.

This clonotype is medium-sized within its sample. V is TRBV27 and J is TRBJ1-5; TRBD1 matches 8 bases. The CDR3 totals 15 residues. Germline lookup yields CDR1 MNHEY and CDR2 SMNVEV (reference sequence). The J segment lost 4 bases and the V segment lost 4 bases, leaving 6 bases of the junction unmatched. The chain's CDR3 is CASSSYGTGNQPQHF. The CDR3 coding sequence is TGTGCCAGCAGTTCCTACGGGACAGGAAATCAGCCCCAGCATTTT.

This clonotype showed up just once. V and J are TRBV6-2 or TRBV6-3 and TRBJ2-7, with 12 nucleotides matching TRBD2. The CDR3 totals 14 residues. Germline V gene data show CDR1 as MNHEY and CDR2 as SVGEGT. The V and J ends lost 10 bases and 2 bases, in that order; junction bases with no gene match: 6. As DNA, the CDR3 is TGTGCCACCAGCACTAGCGGGAGGACCTACGAGCAGTACTTC. This translates into CATSTSGRTYEQYF.

Regarding this clonotype: This is likely a read error, given that the CDR3 carries no conserved phenylalanine or tryptophan at its end. V gene TRBV5-4 combines with J gene TRBJ2-1, with a weak D call TRBD1 (5 bases). Trimming shortened V by 0 bases and J by 8 bases, and 9 bases separated the two germline ends. This CDR3 region has 13 residues. Germline V CDR1 and CDR2: SGHNT, YYREEE (reference sequence). In DNA form, the CDR3 reads TGTGCCAGCAGCTTGGGACAGACTGATGAGCAGTTCTCC. Translated, it gives CASSLGQTDEQFS.

Judged by abundance, this clonotype is medium-sized. The chain is built from TRBV20-1 and TRBJ1-1; the D gene is possibly TRBD1 (6 bases). Between the trimmed V and J ends, which lost 2 bases and 5 bases, there was a span of 9 bases. The CDR3 totals 12 residues. Germline assignment: CDR1 DFQATT and CDR2 SNEGSKA (reference sequence). The DNA for the CDR3 is TGCAGTGCTAGATGGGGACAAACTGAAGCTTTCTTT. Protein sequence: CSARWGQTEAFF.

By share, this clonotype ranks as medium-sized (0.01 to 0.1%). The gene calls are TRBV4-1 and TRBJ1-1; a possible D gene is TRBD1 (5 bases). The CDR3 covers 14 residues. Germline V gene sequence: CDR1 MGHRA, CDR2 YSYEKL. The V end was cut by 5 bases, the J end by 4 bases, with 14 bases between. The CDR3 DNA reads TGCGCCAGCAGCGGGGACCGGGCCCCCACTGAAGCTTTCTTT. This gives the protein CASSGDRAPTEAFF.

By share, this clonotype ranks as medium-sized. This sequence joins TRBV4-1 and TRBJ2-7, with TRBD1 as a possible D gene (6 bases). The CDR3 is made up of 16 amino acids. V was shortened by 2 bases and J by 2 bases, with 16 bases between the two germline ends. The V gene's germline CDR1 is MGHRA and CDR2 YSYEKL. The CDR3 DNA is TGCGCCAGCAGCCAATTCCAGGGGATTTTAGCCTACGAGCAGTACTTC. Encoded protein: CASSQFQGILAYEQYF.

This clonotype is labeled medium-sized. The CDR3 spells CASSQTILKETQYF. CDR3 bases: TGTGCCAGCAGCCAAACGATCCTGAAAGAGACCCAGTACTTC. The chain links TRBV3-1 to TRBJ2-5; D is unclear. CDR3 length: 14 amino acids. CDR1 LGHDT and CDR2 YNNKEL come from the germline V gene (reference sequence). V was shortened by 2 bases and J by 3 bases, with 10 bases between the two germline ends.

By sample share, this clonotype is medium-sized. The CDR3 here is CASSHFGVHGYEQYF. The CDR3 DNA follows: TGTGCCAGCAGCCATTTTGGAGTGCACGGCTACGAGCAGTACTTC. The rearrangement links TRBV3-1 to TRBJ2-7; D uncertain. V dropped 3 bases and J dropped 3 bases, with 15 bases sitting between them. The length of the CDR3 is 15 residues. The germline V gene encodes CDR1 LGHDT and CDR2 YNNKEL (reference sequence).

About this clonotype itself: Just one base apart from a much larger clone, this may be a read error. The J gene is TRBJ1-1, the V gene TRBV29-1, with D maybe TRBD1 (6 bases). The germline CDR1 and CDR2 sequences are SQVTM and ANQGSEA. Trimming cost V 3 bases and J 1 base, with 9 bases left between them. CDR3 size: 13 residues. The CDR3 sequence: CSVEVRGNTEAFF. The CDR3 region has the DNA TGCAGCGTTGAGGTCAGGGGGAACACTGAAGCTTTCTTT.